This record covers a single T cell receptor (beta chain). Its antigen is still unknown. No qualities accompany the bases; no much larger clone lies one base away. From the cysteine up to the phenylalanine, the CDR3 has a length of 14 residues. Only the CDR3 part of the read is kept: 42 bases, read in frame from the first base. Based on the germline V gene, the CDR1 and CDR2 sequences are SGHVS and FQNEAQ. Deletion took 5 bases off V and 5 bases off J, with a span of 16 bases between the germline ends. This specimen comes from a study of blood T cells in healthy people across ages (dated by TCRdb to between 2014 and 2016). For the study in its entirety: In model experiments, roughly one uniquely barcoded TCR beta cDNA molecule per two T cells was captured by template switching. Using deep sequencing normalized with unique cDNA molecular identifiers, the study measured how TCR beta repertoire diversity changes with age. Donors were grouped into four age groups: young (average approximately 15 years), middle-aged (39), aged (approximately 67) and long-lived (less than 85). To avoid experimental bias, donors of different ages were distributed randomly across sequencing lanes. Two additional independent replicas of 1 million unique cDNA reads from the same blood draw were analyzed for two donors (one aged 18 to 30 and one aged 80 or older).

Systemically healthy Caucasian individuals from Russia, roughly 40 in total and aged about 6 to 100 years, were included as donors. Each donor gave around 9.9 milliliters of peripheral blood, collected into EDTA-treated Vacutainer tubes. PBMCs were isolated by Ficoll-Paque density-gradient centrifugation, with at least 7 million obtained per sample. Total RNA was extracted from PBMCs with Trizol reagent, with at least 6 micrograms obtained per sample. For every donor, an aliquot of PBMCs went through flow cytometry to measure the percentages of naive CD45RAhigh/CD27high T cells. Here is what the overall study found, with its caveats: Because donor CMV infection status was unknown, age-related changes in expanded clonotypes were potentially confounded. Estimates of total diversity based on one million sequenced T cells were regarded as lower bounds and as underestimates. The long-lived group showed more naive CD4+ T cells, fewer expanded clones and increased TCR diversity than the aged group, suggesting age selection. Since profiling was done on bulk unsorted PBMCs, naive and antigen-experienced compartments could not be conclusively compared. There was a strong correlation between observed TCR beta diversity and the percentage of naive T cells measured by flow cytometry. Observed TCR beta diversity per million T cells fell roughly linearly with age, and a significant reduction was already apparent by age around 44.

Libraries came from 5' RACE. A second roughly 6 to 11 cycle PCR used a sample-barcoded 5' primer and a J-beta primer mix. A unique molecular identifier was introduced onto each TCR beta cDNA molecule by a template-switch 5' adaptor carrying 12 random nucleotides. Each sample yielded at least 2.5 million CDR3-containing paired-end reads. First-strand cDNA synthesis was performed from all RNA using the Mint cDNA synthesis kit, with priming by a TRBC-specific oligonucleotide. All cDNA was treated with uracil-DNA glycosylase and then went through a first 18-cycle PCR with the universal primers M1SS and BC2_uni_R. The published analysis was carried out like this. For normalization, 1 million high-quality reads, each with a distinct molecular identifier, were randomly selected from each sample. Instead of being binned into consensus sequences, reads that shared molecular identifiers were thrown out. CDR3 identification, clonotype clustering and error correction used MiTCR with a Q25 quality threshold and the strictest error-elimination algorithm. Lower-bound total TCR beta diversity was estimated with a nonparametric unseen species model using Euler transformation. TCRdb's own reprocessing of the public reads used fastp at Q25 and MiXCR and kept productive beta chains. Rows are unified per CDR3 protein, each entry keeping the most common DNA and genes. TCRdb's processing, not the authors', yielded these V and J calls. Within this sample are roughly 1.9 million distinct CDR3 sequences, with about 39% of them counted one time only. The ten largest make up 23% of the sample.

The rearrangement joined TRBV7-8 to TRBJ2-7; TRBD1 could be the D gene, as 6 bases match. Sequencing was performed on blood. The sequence derives from a human donor in good health. The CDR3: CASSTGIRSDEQYF. The DNA sequence is given as TGTGCCAGCAGCACAGGGATTCGAAGCGACGAGCAGTACTTC.